This T cell receptor (beta chain) was identified in a study of blood T cell repertoires in COVID-19. Study as a whole: Sources were T cells, B-cell-depleted T cells, or PBMCs; the material itself was cDNA or gDNA.

The method was immunoSEQ multiplex PCR; TCRdb's version includes in-frame clones alone and lacks a portion of them. The profile shows about 82,000 clones, 80% of them singletons. This CDR3 region has 19 residues. V shed 0 bases and J shed 0 bases, with 20 bases lying between them. In germline, CDR1 is SGHVS, CDR2 FQNEAQ. V usage is TRBV7-8 and J usage is TRBJ1-2; D possibly corresponds to TRBD1 (5 bases). The TCR comes from a woman in her forties with active or convalescent COVID-19. Sequencing was carried out using peripheral blood. The CDR3 DNA reads TGTGCCAGCAGCTTAGCACGCTTGCGGCAGCGGGGGTCTAACTATGGCTACACCTTC. It codes for CASSLARLRQRGSNYGYTF.